Listed here are 16 T cell receptor beta chains from one sample, sequenced in a study of cytomegalovirus exposure and HLA in healthy donors. Both 60 Vbeta primers and 13 Jbeta primers went into the PCR. The method was immunoSEQ multiplex PCR; TCRdb's version includes in-frame clones alone and lacks a portion of them. The sample contains 200,000 or so clones, roughly 84% of which appear only once. Sequencing was done on a sample of PBMCs. The receptors were gathered from a girl aged 5-17 years in good health and CMV-seronegative.

This chain joins TRBV5-6 and TRBJ1-2; D gene uncertain. Germline CDR1 SGHDT, CDR2 YYEEEE. Trimming shortened V by 4 bases and J by 3 bases, and 7 bases separated the two germline ends. The CDR3 length is 12 residues. CDR3 DNA: TGTGCCAGCAGCCTCGGAGACTATGGCTACACCTTC. It translates to CASSLGDYGYTF.

V gene TRBV28 combines with J gene TRBJ1-1; D is ambiguous. Germline CDR1 and CDR2: MDHEN and SYDVKM. The ends were cut back, 6 bases at V and 0 bases at J, with 14 bases in the middle. This CDR3 region has 15 residues. CDR3 in amino acids: CASSVATSMNTEAFF. DNA of the CDR3: TGTGCCAGCAGCGTGGCGACATCCATGAACACTGAAGCTTTCTTT.

This chain joins TRBV19 and TRBJ2-7; D might be TRBD2 (6 bases). V was shortened by 3 bases and J by 0 bases, with 27 bases between the two germline ends. CDR1 and CDR2 (germline): LNHDA, SQIVND (reference sequence). The CDR3 is made up of 20 amino acids. Written as DNA, the CDR3 is TGTGCCAGTAGTATTGGTGGGGCTAGCGCTCGCCCGAGAAGCTCCTACGAGCAGTACTTC. It specifies CASSIGGASARPRSSYEQYF. Based on the CDR3 plus reference TRBV19 and TRBJ2-7, the full variable domain is DGGITQSPKYLFRKEGQNVTLSCEQNLNHDAMYWYRQDPGQGLRLIYYSQIVNDFQKGDIAEGYSVSREKKESFPLTVTSAQKNPTAFYLCASSIGGASARPRSSYEQYFGPGTRLTVT.

The chain links TRBV4-2 to TRBJ1-3; D not resolved. Trimming took 0 bases from V and 3 from J, leaving 12 bases between them. Germline V CDR1 and CDR2: LGHNA, YNFKEQ. The CDR3 has 16 residues. This chain's CDR3 is CASSQEGPGLGNTIYF. In nucleotides, the CDR3 is TGTGCCAGCAGCCAAGAGGGTCCTGGGCTTGGAAACACCATATATTTT.

This clone appeared a few times. The chain couples TRBV5-4 to TRBJ2-1, with 9 bases aligning to TRBD2. V lost 4 bases to trimming and J lost 8 bases; unmatched junction nucleotides: 7. The germline V gene has CDR1 SGHNT and CDR2 YYREEE (reference sequence). The length of the CDR3 is 14 residues. The CDR3 spells CASSPGLAGDEQFF. CDR3 sequence (DNA): TGTGCCAGCAGCCCGGGACTAGCTGGCGATGAGCAGTTCTTC. The entire variable domain, with the rest obtained from reference TRBV5-4 and TRBJ2-1, is as follows: ETGVTQSPTHLIKTRGQQVTLRCSSQSGHNTVSWYQQALGQGPQFIFQYYREEENGRGNFPPRFSGLQFPNYSSELNVNALELDDSALYLCASSPGLAGDEQFFGPGTRLTVL.

The chain links TRBV7-9 to TRBJ1-2; TRBD1 matches at 8 bases. The CDR3 has 15 amino acids. Germline V gene data show CDR1 as SEHNR and CDR2 as FQNEAQ (reference sequence). After removal of 2 bases from V and 3 bases from J, the junction contained 5 bases not matched to a gene. In nucleotides, the CDR3 is TGTGCCAGCAGCTTACAGGGGGCGCGTCACTATGGCTACACCTTC. Residues: CASSLQGARHYGYTF.

Points on this clone: Relative to the germline gene, one junction end is altered; a read error may explain this. CDR3 region: CSVGGLGDTIYF. In DNA form, the CDR3 reads TGCAGCGTTGGGGGGCTTGGAGACACCATATATTTT. The rearrangement uses TRBV29-1 and TRBJ1-3; D is possibly TRBD1 (6 bases). The CDR3 has 12 residues. Germline CDR1 SQVTM, CDR2 ANQGSEA.

This chain uses TRBV11-2 with TRBJ2-7; a weak D match, TRBD1 (6 bases). V was shortened by 5 bases and J by 7 bases, with 27 bases between the two germline ends. The CDR3 is 17 amino acids. CDR1 and CDR2 from the germline V gene are SGHAT and FQNNGV. CDR3 bases: TGTGCCAGCAGCGCCCCCCGGGGAGTTGTGGGCAGGGGAGAGCAGTACTTC. Its protein is CASSAPRGVVGRGEQYF. Complete variable domain (other parts from reference TRBV11-2 and TRBJ2-7): EAGVAQSPRYKIIEKRQSVAFWCNPISGHATLYWYQQILGQGPKLLIQFQNNGVVDDSQLPKDRFSAERLKGVDSTLKIQPAKLEDSAVYLCASSAPRGVVGRGEQYFGPGTRLTVT.

Details on this clone: The germline gene is not matched at one end of the junction; a read error may be the cause. CDR3 region: CASRDTGGNQPQHF. The CDR3 bases are TGTGCCAGCAGGGACACAGGGGGCAACCAGCCCCAGCATTTT. V usage is TRBV7-8 and J usage is TRBJ1-5; 9 bases map to TRBD1. There are 14 residues in the CDR3. The germline V gene has CDR1 SGHVS and CDR2 FQNEAQ.

This sequence joins TRBV7-2 and TRBJ2-5; 7 nucleotides align to TRBD1. Germline V gene sequence: CDR1 SGHTA, CDR2 FQGNSA. Germline trimming cut 1 base from V and 4 bases from J; bases unmatched to any gene: 9. The CDR3 extends over 16 amino acids. This CDR3 is CASSLGVGGRVETQYF. CDR3 coding DNA: TGTGCCAGCAGCTTAGGGGTAGGGGGCAGGGTAGAGACCCAGTACTTC.

The chain combines TRBV9 with TRBJ2-1, with 13 bases matching TRBD2. Germline V gene lookup returns CDR1 SGDLS and CDR2 YYNGEE. Trimming at V came to 2 bases and at J to 2 bases, leaving 10 bases not matched to a gene. The CDR3 consists of 19 residues. The CDR3 DNA is TGTGCCAGCAGCGTTCCCGGGACTAGCGGGACCAAAGCCTACAATGAGCAGTTCTTC. This gives the protein CASSVPGTSGTKAYNEQFF.

The rearrangement links TRBV28 to TRBJ2-5, with a weak D call TRBD2 (5 bases). Trimming cost V 3 bases and J 2 bases, with 10 bases left between them. Germline V gene data show CDR1 as MDHEN and CDR2 as SYDVKM. The CDR3 sequence is 14 residues long. The CDR3 reads CASSFSPGQETQYF. In DNA form, the CDR3 reads TGTGCCAGCAGTTTCTCCCCGGGACAAGAGACCCAGTACTTC.

The CDR3 DNA sequence: TGTGCCAGCAGCCATAGCGGGACCTCCTACAATGAGCAGTTCTTC. The encoded protein is CASSHSGTSYNEQFF. The chain has TRBV5-8 and TRBJ2-1, with TRBD2 identical over 8 bases. V gave up 4 bases and J gave up 0 bases; unmatched junction bases: 3. CDR1 SGHTS and CDR2 YDEGEE come from the germline V gene. The CDR3 totals 15 residues.

The chain is built from TRBV5-4 and TRBJ2-1; TRBD2 matches at 7 bases. Germline V gene sequence: CDR1 SGHNT, CDR2 YYREEE (reference sequence). This CDR3 contains 16 residues. V dropped 3 bases and J dropped 8; count of bases not matched to a gene: 14. In DNA, the CDR3 is TGTGCCAGCAGCTCCCTGGTGGGAGGGCCTAGCGATGAGCAGTTCTTC. Residues: CASSSLVGGPSDEQFF.

This clone was observed a few times. This chain joins TRBV19 and TRBJ1-2, with a tentative D call TRBD1 (5 bases). Germline V lookup: CDR1 LNHDA, CDR2 SQIVND (reference sequence). The CDR3 has 13 amino acids. V was shortened by 5 bases and J by 3 bases, with 10 bases between the two germline ends. The CDR3, as DNA: TGTGCCAGTAGTCCGCAGGGTCACTATGGCTACACCTTC. Translated, it gives CASSPQGHYGYTF.

J is TRBJ2-3 and V is TRBV9, with 8 positions matching TRBD2. The CDR3 totals 16 residues. From germline, CDR1 is SGDLS and CDR2 YYNGEE. V gave up 0 bases and J gave up 1 base; unmatched junction bases: 4. The CDR3 DNA reads TGTGCCAGCAGCGTAGTCTACGGGGGGGGCACAGATACGCAGTATTTT. Its protein is CASSVVYGGGTDTQYF.